This T cell receptor (beta chain) was observed in a study of beta chain features in type 1 diabetes. The sequenced template was cDNA made from the entire isolated RNA. Data came from immunoSEQ multiplex PCR; TCRdb stores just in-frame clones and leaves some out. The data contain approximately 470,000 clones, roughly 30% of them singletons. This CDR3 has 18 residues. The J segment lost 4 bases and the V segment lost 3 bases, leaving 17 bases of the junction unmatched. The germline CDR1 and CDR2 sequences are SGDLS and YYNGEE. The TCR sequence derives from a man younger than 35 in good health. The sequencing sample was made of naive CD4+ T cells from blood. The V gene is TRBV9, the J gene TRBJ2-7; 9 bases are a match to TRBD2. CDR3 coding DNA: TGTGCCAGCAGCGGACGCCCCGGGACTAGCTTTAATCCTTACGAGCAGTACTTC. This encodes CASSGRPGTSFNPYEQYF.